This T cell receptor beta chain originates from a study of blood T cell repertoires in COVID-19. Study context: COVID-19 samples collected from the United States, Italy and Spain covered acute and convalescent phases. Sample material is recorded as cDNA or gDNA derived from T cells, B-cell-depleted T cells, or PBMCs.

In germline, CDR1 is LGHNT, CDR2 FRNRAP. The trim removed 3 bases at V and 4 bases at J, leaving 6 bases unmatched. The CDR3 length is 15 residues. The sample holds a few counts of this clone. The authors' processing: Nucleated cell number was recorded as an estimate derived from reference gene primer amplification. Clones were sequenced by immunoSEQ multiplex PCR, and TCRdb holds only the in-frame ones, with some missing. V, J and clone size were drawn from that table, and D and trimming were deduced from the DNA. The sample comprises about 110,000 clones, less than 75% of which are singletons, and about 2% rests with the top ten.

The sample consisted of peripheral blood. The receptor's source is a woman between 35 and 50 years old with acute or convalescent COVID-19. This chain uses TRBV12-5 with TRBJ1-5, with 7 bases matching TRBD1. The CDR3, as DNA: TGTGCTAGTGGTTTTCCTCCCAGGGGGAATCAGCCCCAGCATTTT. This translates into CASGFPPRGNQPQHF.